The 14 T cell receptor beta chains below come from one sample, sequenced in a study of Ad26.COV2.S vaccination and SARS-CoV-2 variants (dated by TCRdb to the early 2020s). The library was made by the immunoSEQ multiplex PCR assay. TCRdb took over this immuneACCESS table, retaining in-frame rearrangements with V and J assigned. Such tables are incomplete; in checked studies, under half of the missing clones stem from an unresolved V gene, and the remainder is unexplained. Across this sample there are about 430,000 clones, with over 75% seen only once. 10% to 15% of the sample rests with the top ten. Taken with the paper, the label for treatment or condition translates to: roughly 18 received Ad26.COV2.S at low or high dose, single or two shots; about five received placebo; per-sample allocation not given. Repertoires of vaccine and placebo recipients were sequenced from samples taken on day 63 after the first injection.

This specimen was peripheral blood, taken in a trial of Ad26.COV2.S vaccine versus placebo. The receptor source for this set is a person between 18 and 59 years old who received the Ad26.COV2.S COVID-19 vaccine or a placebo.

The rearrangement links TRBV7-3 to TRBJ2-3, with no clear D. V dropped 7 bases and J dropped 4 bases, with 12 bases sitting between them. The CDR3 covers 13 residues. Germline CDR1 is SGHTA and CDR2 is FQGTGA. CDR3 residues: CASMSVGADTQYF. The DNA of the CDR3 is TGTGCCAGCATGAGCGTTGGGGCAGATACGCAGTATTTT.

The chain combines TRBV12-3 or TRBV12-4 with TRBJ1-1; D possibly corresponds to TRBD1 (5 bases). There are 13 residues in the CDR3. Trimming left V 1 base short and J 5 bases short, with 8 bases between. This CDR3 reads CASSLGEGTEAFF. The CDR3 coding sequence is TGTGCCAGCAGTTTAGGCGAGGGGACTGAAGCTTTCTTT.

The genes are TRBV15 and TRBJ1-5; D call uncertain. V was pared by 6 bases and J by 0 bases, with 12 bases between. This CDR3 comprises 15 residues. Germline V gene lookup returns CDR1 LNHNV and CDR2 YYDKDF (reference sequence). This CDR3 is CATSRINYSNQPQHF. The CDR3 DNA follows: TGTGCCACCAGTCGGATAAATTATAGCAATCAGCCCCAGCATTTT. Based on the CDR3 plus reference TRBV15 and TRBJ1-5, the full variable domain is DAMVIQNPRYQVTQFGKPVTLSCSQTLNHNVMYWYQQKSSQAPKLLFHYYDKDFNNEADTPDNFQSRRPNTSFCFLDIRSPGLGDTAMYLCATSRINYSNQPQHFGDGTRLSIL.

The gene calls are TRBV7-3 and TRBJ2-3; 7 bases match TRBD2. The CDR3 runs 16 residues. V was pared by 1 base and J by 0 bases, with 4 bases of the junction left unmatched. Germline values: CDR1 SGHTA, CDR2 FQGTGA. CDR3 nucleotide sequence: TGTGCCAGCAGCTTAAGCGGGAGACGAAGCACAGATACGCAGTATTTT. Translating it yields CASSLSGRRSTDTQYF.

V gene TRBV7-9 combines with J gene TRBJ2-7; 7 positions match TRBD2. With V trimmed by 5 bases and J by 3 bases, 4 bases remained unmatched. Germline lookup yields CDR1 SEHNR and CDR2 FQNEAQ (reference sequence). The CDR3 spans 13 residues. Written as DNA, the CDR3 is TGTGCCAGCAGCCGAACTAGCGACTACGAGCAGTACTTC. This gives the protein CASSRTSDYEQYF.

J is TRBJ2-7 and V is TRBV30, with a tentative D call TRBD1 (6 bases). CDR1 and CDR2 from the germline V gene are GTSNPN and SVGIG (reference sequence). The CDR3 runs to 15 residues. V was clipped by 2 bases and J by 1 base, with 15 bases between them. The CDR3 sequence is CAWSSMGAFSYEQYF. CDR3 DNA: TGTGCCTGGAGTTCAATGGGGGCATTTTCCTACGAGCAGTACTTC.

The chain uses TRBV21-1 and TRBJ2-7; the table's D call of TRBD1 was not tested on the DNA. TRBV21-1 is marked as a pseudogene. The CDR3 consists of 17 residues. The CDR3 DNA is TGTGCCAGCAGCAAGGAAACACAAGACAGGGGCTCCTACGAGCAGTACTTC. It encodes CASSKETQDRGSYEQYF.

This clone was counted between two and nine times. The J gene is TRBJ1-5, the V gene TRBV7-8; tentative D call: TRBD1 (5 bases). The CDR3 sequence is 17 residues long. Germline assignment: CDR1 SGHVS and CDR2 FQNEAQ. The germline V and J ends were trimmed by 5 bases and 3 bases, with 20 bases remaining between them. In DNA form, the CDR3 reads TGTGCCAGCAGCCCCCTCTGGGCCTGGGGCGCCAATCAGCCCCAGCATTTT. It yields the protein CASSPLWAWGANQPQHF.

A note on this clone: This sample includes further DNA sequences coding for the same CDR3. The J gene is TRBJ2-2, the V gene TRBV24-1, with TRBD1 as a possible D gene (5 bases). The V and J ends lost 3 bases and 4 bases respectively, with 14 bases between them. There are 16 residues in the CDR3. Germline V CDR1 and CDR2: KGHDR, SFDVKD. Here the CDR3 reads CATSDPQTDSTGELFF. The DNA of the CDR3 is TGTGCCACCAGTGATCCCCAGACAGACTCCACCGGGGAGCTGTTTTTT.

This chain joins TRBV5-1 and TRBJ1-1; unclear D gene. Germline CDR1 is SGHRS and CDR2 is YFSETQ. Trimming cost V 0 bases and J 2 bases, with 8 bases left between them. The CDR3 is 14 amino acids. CDR3 in DNA: TGCGCCAGCAGCTTGGGCCAGGAAAACACTGAAGCTTTCTTT. Its translation: CASSLGQENTEAFF.

The chain links TRBV6-5 to TRBJ2-2; D is uncertain. Between the trimmed V and J ends, which lost 1 base and 1 base, there was a span of 4 bases. This CDR3 spans 14 amino acids. Germline V gives CDR1 MNHEY, CDR2 SVGAGI. The CDR3 coding sequence is TGTGCCAGCAGTTACTACAGGAACACCGGGGAGCTGTTTTTT. Translating it yields CASSYYRNTGELFF.

This chain joins TRBV7-2 and TRBJ1-1, with a tentative D call TRBD1 (6 bases). V shed 5 bases and J shed 1 base, with 11 bases lying between them. Germline CDR1 reads SGHTA; CDR2 reads FQGNSA. This CDR3 region has 14 residues. The CDR3 is CASSALQGNTEAFF. CDR3 sequence (DNA): TGTGCCAGCAGCGCCTTACAGGGGAACACTGAAGCTTTCTTT.

This sequence joins TRBV11-2 and TRBJ2-7, with D possibly TRBD2 on 5 matching bases. CDR1 and CDR2 (germline): SGHAT, FQNNGV. This CDR3 contains 16 residues. V dropped 1 base and J dropped 0 bases, with 13 bases sitting between them. The CDR3 region has the DNA TGTGCCAGCAGCTTAGTTCTAGGGAGTGCCTCCTACGAGCAGTACTTC. It is translated as CASSLVLGSASYEQYF. The variable domain in full, with the rest retrieved from reference TRBV11-2 and TRBJ2-7, is EAGVAQSPRYKIIEKRQSVAFWCNPISGHATLYWYQQILGQGPKLLIQFQNNGVVDDSQLPKDRFSAERLKGVDSTLKIQPAKLEDSAVYLCASSLVLGSASYEQYFGPGTRLTVT.

The chain uses TRBV4-2 and TRBJ2-1, with 9 bases aligning to TRBD2. The V segment lost 5 bases and the J segment 7 bases; nucleotides outside the gene matches: 12. The CDR3 runs to 16 residues. Germline-derived CDR1 and CDR2 are LGHNA and YNFKEQ. The CDR3 DNA reads as TGTGCCAGCAGCGCTTCCTGGACTAGCGTTGGGAATGAGCAGTTCTTC. Its translation is CASSASWTSVGNEQFF.